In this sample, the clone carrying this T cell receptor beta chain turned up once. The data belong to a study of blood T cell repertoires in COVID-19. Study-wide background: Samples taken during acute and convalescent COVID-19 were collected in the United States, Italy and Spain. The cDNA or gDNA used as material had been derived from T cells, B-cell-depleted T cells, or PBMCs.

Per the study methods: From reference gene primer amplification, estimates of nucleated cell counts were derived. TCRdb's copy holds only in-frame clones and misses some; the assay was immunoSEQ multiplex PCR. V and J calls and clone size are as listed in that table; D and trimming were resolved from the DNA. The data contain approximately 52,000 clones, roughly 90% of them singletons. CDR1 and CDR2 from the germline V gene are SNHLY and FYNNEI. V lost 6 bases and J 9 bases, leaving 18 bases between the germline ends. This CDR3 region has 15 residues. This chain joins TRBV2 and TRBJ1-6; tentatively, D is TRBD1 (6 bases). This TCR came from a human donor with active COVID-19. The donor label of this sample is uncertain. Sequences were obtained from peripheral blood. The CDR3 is CASRLRTAIGSPLHF. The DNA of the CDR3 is TGTGCCAGCAGACTCCGGACAGCTATCGGTTCACCCCTCCACTTT.